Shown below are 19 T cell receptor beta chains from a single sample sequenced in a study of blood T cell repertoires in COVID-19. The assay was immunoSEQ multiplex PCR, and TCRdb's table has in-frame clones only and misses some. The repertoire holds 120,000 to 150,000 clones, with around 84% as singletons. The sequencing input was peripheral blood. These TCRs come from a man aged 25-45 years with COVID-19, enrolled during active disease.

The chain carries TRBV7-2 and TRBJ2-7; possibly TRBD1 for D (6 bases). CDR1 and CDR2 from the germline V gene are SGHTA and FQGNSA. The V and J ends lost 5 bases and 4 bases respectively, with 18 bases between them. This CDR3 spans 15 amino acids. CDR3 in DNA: TGTGCCAGCAGCCTCGGTTCTAGGGGGAAGTACGAGCAGTACTTC. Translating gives CASSLGSRGKYEQYF. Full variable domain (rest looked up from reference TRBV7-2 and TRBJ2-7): GAGVSQSPSNKVTEKGKDVELRCDPISGHTALYWYRQSLGQGLEFLIYFQGNSAPDKSGLPSDRFSAERTGGSVSTLTIQRTQQEDSAVYLCASSLGSRGKYEQYFGPGTRLTVT.

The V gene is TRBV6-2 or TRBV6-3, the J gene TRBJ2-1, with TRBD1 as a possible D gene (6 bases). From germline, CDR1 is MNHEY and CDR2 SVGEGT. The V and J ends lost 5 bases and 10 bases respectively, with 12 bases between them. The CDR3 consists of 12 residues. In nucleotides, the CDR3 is TGTGCCAGCAGTCACACAGGGAAGGAGCAGTTCTTC. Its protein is CASSHTGKEQFF.

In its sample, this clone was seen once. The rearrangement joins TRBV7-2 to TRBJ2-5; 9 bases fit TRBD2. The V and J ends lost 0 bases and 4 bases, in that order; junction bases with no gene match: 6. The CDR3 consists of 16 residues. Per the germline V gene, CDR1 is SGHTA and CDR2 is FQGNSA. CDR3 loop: CASSLALSGSRETQYF. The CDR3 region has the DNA TGTGCCAGCAGCTTAGCTCTTAGCGGGAGTCGAGAGACCCAGTACTTC.

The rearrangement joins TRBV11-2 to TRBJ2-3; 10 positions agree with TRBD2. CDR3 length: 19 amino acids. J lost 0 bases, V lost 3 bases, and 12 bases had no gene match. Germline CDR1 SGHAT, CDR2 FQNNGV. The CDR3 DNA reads TGTGCCAGCAGCTTGAACCTAGCGGGAGCGTACGATAGCACAGATACGCAGTATTTT. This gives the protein CASSLNLAGAYDSTDTQYF.

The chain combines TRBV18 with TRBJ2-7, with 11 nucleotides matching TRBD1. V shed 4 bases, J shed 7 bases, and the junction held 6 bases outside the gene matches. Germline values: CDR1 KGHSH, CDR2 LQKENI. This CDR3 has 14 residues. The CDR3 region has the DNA TGTGCCAGCTCACGGGGACAGGGGGGCTCGGAGCAGTACTTC. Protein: CASSRGQGGSEQYF.

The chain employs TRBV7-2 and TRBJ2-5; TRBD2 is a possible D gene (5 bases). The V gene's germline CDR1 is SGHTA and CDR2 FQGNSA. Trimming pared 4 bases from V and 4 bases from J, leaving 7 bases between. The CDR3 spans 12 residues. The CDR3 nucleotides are TGTGCCAGCAGCTCAGCGGCAGAGACCCAGTACTTC. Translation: CASSSAAETQYF.

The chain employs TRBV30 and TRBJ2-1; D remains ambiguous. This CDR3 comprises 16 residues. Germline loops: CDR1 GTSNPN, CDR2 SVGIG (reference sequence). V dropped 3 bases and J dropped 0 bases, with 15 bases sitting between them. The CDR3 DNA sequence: TGTGCCTGGAGCCCTACTACCGCTAGCTCCTACAATGAGCAGTTCTTC. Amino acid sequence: CAWSPTTASSYNEQFF.

The DNA of the CDR3 is TGTGCCACCAGTGATGGACAGGGTGCCTATGGCTACACCTTC. Amino acid sequence: CATSDGQGAYGYTF. V is TRBV24-1 and J is TRBJ1-2; TRBD1 aligns across 8 bases. The germline CDR1 and CDR2 sequences are KGHDR and SFDVKD. Germline trimming cut 3 bases from V and 4 bases from J; bases unmatched to any gene: 3. The length of the CDR3 is 14 residues.

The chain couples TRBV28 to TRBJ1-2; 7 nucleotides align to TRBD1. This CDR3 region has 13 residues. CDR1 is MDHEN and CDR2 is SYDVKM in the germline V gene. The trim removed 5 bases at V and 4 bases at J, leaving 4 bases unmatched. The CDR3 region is CASSRQGGYGYTF. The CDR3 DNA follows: TGTGCCAGCAGTCGACAGGGTGGCTATGGCTACACCTTC.

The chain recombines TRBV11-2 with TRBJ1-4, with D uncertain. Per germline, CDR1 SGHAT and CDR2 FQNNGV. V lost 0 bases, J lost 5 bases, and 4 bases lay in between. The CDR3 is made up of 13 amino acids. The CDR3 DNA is TGTGCCAGCAGCTTAGAATTAAATGAAAAACTGTTTTTT. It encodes CASSLELNEKLFF.

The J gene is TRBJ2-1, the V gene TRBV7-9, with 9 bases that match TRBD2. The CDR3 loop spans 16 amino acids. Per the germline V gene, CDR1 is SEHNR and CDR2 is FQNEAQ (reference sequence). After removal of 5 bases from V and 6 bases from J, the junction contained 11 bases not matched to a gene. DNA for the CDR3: TGTGCCAGCAGCCCTACGGGGCTAGCGGGACTCAATGAGCAGTTCTTC. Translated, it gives CASSPTGLAGLNEQFF.

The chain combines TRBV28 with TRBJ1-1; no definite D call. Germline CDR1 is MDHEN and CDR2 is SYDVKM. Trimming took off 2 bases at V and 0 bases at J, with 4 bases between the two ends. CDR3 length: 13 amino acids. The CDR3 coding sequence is TGTGCCAGCAGTTTAGGAGTGAACACTGAAGCTTTCTTT. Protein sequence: CASSLGVNTEAFF.

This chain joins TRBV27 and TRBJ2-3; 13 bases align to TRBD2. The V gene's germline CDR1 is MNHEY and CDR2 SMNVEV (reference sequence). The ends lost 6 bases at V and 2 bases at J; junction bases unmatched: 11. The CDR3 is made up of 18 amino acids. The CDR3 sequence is CASRSPLAGGPNTDTQYF. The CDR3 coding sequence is TGTGCCAGCAGGTCGCCACTAGCGGGAGGGCCCAACACAGATACGCAGTATTTT.

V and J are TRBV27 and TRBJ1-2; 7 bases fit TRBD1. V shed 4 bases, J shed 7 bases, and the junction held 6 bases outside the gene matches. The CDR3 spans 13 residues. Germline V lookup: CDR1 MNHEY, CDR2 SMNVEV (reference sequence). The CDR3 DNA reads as TGTGCCAGCAGTTCAGACAACAGGGGTGGCTACACCTTC. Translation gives CASSSDNRGGYTF.

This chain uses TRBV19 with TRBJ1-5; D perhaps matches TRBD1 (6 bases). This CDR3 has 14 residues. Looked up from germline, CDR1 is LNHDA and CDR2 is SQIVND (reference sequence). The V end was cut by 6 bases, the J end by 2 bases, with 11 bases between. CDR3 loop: CASRMYRGNQPQHF. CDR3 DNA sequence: TGTGCCAGTAGGATGTACAGGGGCAATCAGCCCCAGCATTTT.

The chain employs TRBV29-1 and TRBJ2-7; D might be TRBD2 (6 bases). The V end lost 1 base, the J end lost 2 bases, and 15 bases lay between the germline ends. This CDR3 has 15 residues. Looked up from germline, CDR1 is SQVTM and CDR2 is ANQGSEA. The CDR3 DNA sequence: TGCAGCGTTGAAGCCAAAAGGGGACTCGCCTACGAGCAGTACTTC. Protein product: CSVEAKRGLAYEQYF.

The CDR3 DNA sequence: TGTGCCAGCAGGGGTCAGTCCGGGGTTGGAGGCTACACCTTC. Encoded protein: CASRGQSGVGGYTF. The chain joins TRBV2 to TRBJ1-2, with no clear D. The CDR3 has 14 amino acids. V lost 6 bases and J lost 8, with 19 bases in between. Germline loops: CDR1 SNHLY, CDR2 FYNNEI.

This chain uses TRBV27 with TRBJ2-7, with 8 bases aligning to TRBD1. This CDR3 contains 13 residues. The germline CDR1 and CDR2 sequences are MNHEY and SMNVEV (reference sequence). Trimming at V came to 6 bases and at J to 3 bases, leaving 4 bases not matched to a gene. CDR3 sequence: CASSKTGGYEQYF. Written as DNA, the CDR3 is TGTGCCAGCAGCAAAACAGGGGGCTACGAGCAGTACTTC.

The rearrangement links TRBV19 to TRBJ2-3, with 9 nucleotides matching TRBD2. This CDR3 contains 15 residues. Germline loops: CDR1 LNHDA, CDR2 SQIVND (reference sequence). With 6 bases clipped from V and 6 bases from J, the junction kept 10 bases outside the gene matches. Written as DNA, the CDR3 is TGTGCCAGTAGCTCCTCGGGCGGGGGGGGCGATACGCAGTATTTT. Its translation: CASSSSGGGGDTQYF.